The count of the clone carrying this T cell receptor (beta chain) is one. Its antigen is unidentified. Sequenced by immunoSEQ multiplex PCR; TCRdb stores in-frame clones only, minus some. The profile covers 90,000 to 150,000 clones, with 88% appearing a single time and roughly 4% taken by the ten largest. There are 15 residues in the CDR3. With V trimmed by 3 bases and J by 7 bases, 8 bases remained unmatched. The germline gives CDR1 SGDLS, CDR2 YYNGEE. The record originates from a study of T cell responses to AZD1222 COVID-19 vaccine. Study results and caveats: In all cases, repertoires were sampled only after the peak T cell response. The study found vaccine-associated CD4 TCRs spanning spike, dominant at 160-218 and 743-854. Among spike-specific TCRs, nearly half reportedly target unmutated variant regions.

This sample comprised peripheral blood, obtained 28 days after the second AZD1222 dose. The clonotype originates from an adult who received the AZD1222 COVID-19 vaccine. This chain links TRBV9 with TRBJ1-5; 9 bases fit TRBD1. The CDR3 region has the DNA TGTGCCAGCAGCGCAACAGGGGGCGCGGGGCAGCCCCAGCATTTT. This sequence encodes CASSATGGAGQPQHF. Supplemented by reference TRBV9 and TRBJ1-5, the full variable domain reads DSGVTQTPKHLITATGQRVTLRCSPRSGDLSVYWYQQSLDQGLQFLIQYYNGEERAKGNILERFSAQQFPDLHSELNLSSLELGDSALYFCASSATGGAGQPQHFGDGTRLSIL.